This is a list of T cell receptor beta chains from one sample in a study of blood T cell repertoires in COVID-19. Clones were read by immunoSEQ multiplex PCR, and TCRdb kept only the in-frame ones, dropping some. The sample lists some 160,000 clones, 78% seen once, with approximately 15% in the top ten. Sequenced material: peripheral blood. These receptor sequences come from a woman older than 75 with acute or convalescent COVID-19. CDR3s include the opening cysteine and the closing phenylalanine or tryptophan. A D gene is named only where the DNA matches it firmly. Clone size is shown for a subset of rows, as once, few, many or a class of expanded clone.

v_gene: TRBV5-4
abundance: -
d_gene: -
len: 14
j_gene: TRBJ2-2
CDR3nt: TGTGCCAGCAGCTTAGGACTGAGCACCGGGGAGCTGTTTTTT
CDR3aa: CASSLGLSTGELFF

v_gene: TRBV6-5
abundance: -
d_gene: TRBD1
len: 14
j_gene: TRBJ1-2
CDR3nt: TGTGCCAGCAGGGGGACAGGGCAAGGGAATGGCTACACCTTC
CDR3aa: CASRGTGQGNGYTF

v_gene: TRBV6-6
abundance: once
d_gene: TRBD1
len: 19
j_gene: TRBJ1-1
CDR3nt: TGTGCCAGCAGTCCGAATATGGGACAGGGAGGAAGAATGAACACTGAAGCTTTCTTT
CDR3aa: CASSPNMGQGGRMNTEAFF

v_gene: TRBV7-2
abundance: once
d_gene: TRBD1
len: 15
j_gene: TRBJ1-5
CDR3nt: TGTGCCAGCAGCTCCCAGGGGGGCCTCAATCAGCCCCAGCATTTT
CDR3aa: CASSSQGGLNQPQHF

v_gene: TRBV12-3/TRBV12-4
abundance: -
d_gene: -
len: 12
j_gene: TRBJ2-2
CDR3nt: TGTGCCAGCAGTTTCGGAGCCGGGGAGCTGTTTTTT
CDR3aa: CASSFGAGELFF

v_gene: TRBV7-9
abundance: -
d_gene: TRBD1
len: 14
j_gene: TRBJ2-7
CDR3nt: TGTGCCAGCAGCACCAGACAGGGGGCCTACGAGCAGTACTTC
CDR3aa: CASSTRQGAYEQYF

v_gene: TRBV2
abundance: -
d_gene: TRBD2
len: 15
j_gene: TRBJ2-2
CDR3nt: TGTGCCAGCAGTATAGCGGGGGCCTACACCGGGGAGCTGTTTTTT
CDR3aa: CASSIAGAYTGELFF

v_gene: TRBV7-2
abundance: -
d_gene: -
len: 12
j_gene: TRBJ1-2
CDR3nt: TGTGCCAGCAAGGTTAACAGGGACGGCTACACCTTC
CDR3aa: CASKVNRDGYTF

v_gene: TRBV5-1
abundance: -
d_gene: -
len: 14
j_gene: TRBJ2-1
CDR3nt: TGCGCCAGCAGCCAACAGGGAGACTACAATGAGCAGTTCTTC
CDR3aa: CASSQQGDYNEQFF

v_gene: TRBV27
abundance: few
d_gene: -
len: 15
j_gene: TRBJ1-2
CDR3nt: TGTGCCAGCAGTTTCCTCACCGGGAACAACTATGGCTACACCTTC
CDR3aa: CASSFLTGNNYGYTF

v_gene: TRBV7-8
abundance: -
d_gene: -
len: 18
j_gene: TRBJ2-5
CDR3nt: TGTGCCAGCAGCTCCCTCCAGGGGGCGGCTAGCGGGACGGAGACCCAGTACTTC
CDR3aa: CASSSLQGAASGTETQYF

v_gene: TRBV6-6
abundance: -
d_gene: -
len: 13
j_gene: TRBJ2-5
CDR3nt: TGTGCCAGCAGTTACGGCGAGAGGGTTCGGTGGCACTTC
CDR3aa: CASSYGERVRWHF

v_gene: TRBV5-5
abundance: -
d_gene: -
len: 13
j_gene: TRBJ2-7
CDR3nt: TGTGCCAGCAGCCAGGACTACCACTACGAGCAGTACTTC
CDR3aa: CASSQDYHYEQYF

v_gene: TRBV19
abundance: -
d_gene: -
len: 14
j_gene: TRBJ2-7
CDR3nt: TGTGCCAGTAGTATCGCCGCGCTTTCCTACGAGCAGTACTTC
CDR3aa: CASSIAALSYEQYF

v_gene: TRBV7-7
abundance: -
d_gene: TRBD2
len: 15
j_gene: TRBJ2-1
CDR3nt: TGTGCTAGCAGCAAATCTAGCGGGGGGGTCGGTGAGCAGTTCTTC
CDR3aa: CASSKSSGGVGEQFF

v_gene: TRBV4-1
abundance: -
d_gene: TRBD2
len: 15
j_gene: TRBJ2-1
CDR3nt: TGCGCCAGCAGCCTGAGCGGGGTGTCTGACAATGAGCAGTTCTTC
CDR3aa: CASSLSGVSDNEQFF

v_gene: TRBV20-1
abundance: once
d_gene: -
len: 13
j_gene: TRBJ1-5
CDR3nt: TGCAGTGCCAGTCGGGGGGGAGGTCAGCCCCAGCATTTT
CDR3aa: CSASRGGGQPQHF

v_gene: TRBV20-1
abundance: -
d_gene: -
len: 12
j_gene: TRBJ1-2
CDR3nt: TGCAGTGCTAGTCCAGAAAACTATGGCTACACCTTC
CDR3aa: CSASPENYGYTF

v_gene: TRBV2
abundance: -
d_gene: TRBD1
len: 17
j_gene: TRBJ2-6
CDR3nt: TGTGCCAGCAGCGCTACAGGGGTTAGTACTGGGGCCAACGTCCTGACTTTC
CDR3aa: CASSATGVSTGANVLTF

v_gene: TRBV5-1
abundance: once
d_gene: TRBD1
len: 14
j_gene: TRBJ1-2
CDR3nt: TGCGCCAGCAGCTTGGGACAGGGGGCGCCTGGCTACACCTTC
CDR3aa: CASSLGQGAPGYTF

v_gene: TRBV12-3/TRBV12-4
abundance: -
d_gene: -
len: 13
j_gene: TRBJ1-1
CDR3nt: TGTGCCAGCAGTTCCCAGGGGAACACTGAAGCTTTCTTT
CDR3aa: CASSSQGNTEAFF

v_gene: TRBV3-1/TRBV3-2
abundance: -
d_gene: -
len: 17
j_gene: TRBJ2-3
CDR3nt: TGTGCCAGCAGCCAAGAACTCGGACATCCCGCCGGTGATACGCAGTATTTT
CDR3aa: CASSQELGHPAGDTQYF

v_gene: TRBV27
abundance: few
d_gene: -
len: 14
j_gene: TRBJ1-5
CDR3nt: TGTGCCAGCAGTTTACAGGGTGGATGGCAGCCCCAGCATTTT
CDR3aa: CASSLQGGWQPQHF

v_gene: TRBV6-5
abundance: -
d_gene: TRBD1
len: 14
j_gene: TRBJ2-1
CDR3nt: TGTGCCAGCAGTTACTCGACAGGGGGCCGTGAGCAGTTCTTC
CDR3aa: CASSYSTGGREQFF

v_gene: TRBV5-1
abundance: -
d_gene: -
len: 15
j_gene: TRBJ2-3
CDR3nt: TGCGCCAGCAGCTTGGATCTTAGCGGCACAGATACGCAGTATTTT
CDR3aa: CASSLDLSGTDTQYF

v_gene: TRBV28
abundance: -
d_gene: TRBD2
len: 14
j_gene: TRBJ2-1
CDR3nt: TGTGCCAGCAGACTAGGGACCGGGAGGGGTGAGCAGTTCTTC
CDR3aa: CASRLGTGRGEQFF

v_gene: TRBV5-1
abundance: -
d_gene: TRBD2
len: 20
j_gene: TRBJ2-1
CDR3nt: TGCGCCAGCAGCTTGGCCTCGGGCGTGATAGGGACTAGCCCTTACAATGAGCAGTTCTTC
CDR3aa: CASSLASGVIGTSPYNEQFF

v_gene: TRBV28
abundance: -
d_gene: TRBD1
len: 16
j_gene: TRBJ1-1
CDR3nt: TGTGCCAGCATGTCGGGACAGGGGGCAGGGAACACTGAAGCTTTCTTT
CDR3aa: CASMSGQGAGNTEAFF

v_gene: TRBV7-9
abundance: -
d_gene: TRBD2
len: 15
j_gene: TRBJ2-3
CDR3nt: TGTGCCAGCAGCTTAGTCGGGGGGGTGGCAGATACGCAGTATTTT
CDR3aa: CASSLVGGVADTQYF

v_gene: TRBV19
abundance: -
d_gene: TRBD1
len: 14
j_gene: TRBJ1-2
CDR3nt: TGTGCCAGTAGTCTCGGACAGGGAAGATATGGCTACACCTTC
CDR3aa: CASSLGQGRYGYTF

v_gene: TRBV5-1
abundance: -
d_gene: -
len: 16
j_gene: TRBJ2-3
CDR3nt: TGCGCCAGCAGCTCCTCTTTACAGGGTTCCACAGATACGCAGTATTTT
CDR3aa: CASSSSLQGSTDTQYF

v_gene: TRBV24-1
abundance: -
d_gene: TRBD1
len: 14
j_gene: TRBJ2-2
CDR3nt: TGTGCCACCAGGGGACAGGGGGCGACCGGGGAGCTGTTTTTT
CDR3aa: CATRGQGATGELFF

v_gene: TRBV6-6
abundance: -
d_gene: TRBD2
len: 13
j_gene: TRBJ2-7
CDR3nt: TGTGCCAGCAAAATAGCGGGGGGGCGAGAGCAGTACTTC
CDR3aa: CASKIAGGREQYF

v_gene: TRBV28
abundance: -
d_gene: -
len: 16
j_gene: TRBJ1-2
CDR3nt: TGTGCCAGCAGTTTAGTACAGTGGCGGGGCCGAGGTGGCTACACCTTC
CDR3aa: CASSLVQWRGRGGYTF

v_gene: TRBV6-5
abundance: -
d_gene: -
len: 14
j_gene: TRBJ1-1
CDR3nt: TGTGCCAGCACCCTGGGGGGGACGTGGGAGAGGACTTTCTTT
CDR3aa: CASTLGGTWERTFF

v_gene: TRBV5-1
abundance: -
d_gene: TRBD1
len: 15
j_gene: TRBJ1-5
CDR3nt: TGCGCCAGCAGCCCCTGGACAGGAAGCAATCAGCCCCAGCATTTT
CDR3aa: CASSPWTGSNQPQHF

v_gene: TRBV2
abundance: -
d_gene: -
len: 13
j_gene: TRBJ2-1
CDR3nt: TGTGCCAGCAGAACGGACAGCTACAATGAGCAGTTCTTC
CDR3aa: CASRTDSYNEQFF

v_gene: TRBV7-2
abundance: once
d_gene: -
len: 15
j_gene: TRBJ2-7
CDR3nt: TGTGCCAGCAGCTTAGAGTATGGGACACGCTACGAGCAGTACTTC
CDR3aa: CASSLEYGTRYEQYF

v_gene: TRBV5-1
abundance: -
d_gene: -
len: 14
j_gene: TRBJ1-3
CDR3nt: TGCGCCAGCAGCTTGTCTCAGTCAGGAAACACCATATATTTT
CDR3aa: CASSLSQSGNTIYF

v_gene: TRBV19
abundance: -
d_gene: -
len: 16
j_gene: TRBJ2-2
CDR3nt: TGTGCCAGTAGTGCCGGACAAATCGCGAACACCGGGGAGCTGTTTTTT
CDR3aa: CASSAGQIANTGELFF

v_gene: TRBV5-4
abundance: -
d_gene: TRBD1
len: 14
j_gene: TRBJ2-5
CDR3nt: TGTGCCAGCAGGGTTGCAGGGGGCGGAGAGACCCAGTACTTC
CDR3aa: CASRVAGGGETQYF

v_gene: TRBV2
abundance: -
d_gene: TRBD1
len: 13
j_gene: TRBJ2-7
CDR3nt: TGTGCCAGCAGAATGACAGGGAACAACGAGCAGTACTTC
CDR3aa: CASRMTGNNEQYF

v_gene: TRBV5-8
abundance: -
d_gene: TRBD1
len: 15
j_gene: TRBJ1-5
CDR3nt: TGTGCCAGCAGTCCTCGAGACAGGGTCAATCAGCCCCAGCATTTT
CDR3aa: CASSPRDRVNQPQHF

v_gene: TRBV5-1
abundance: few
d_gene: -
len: 12
j_gene: TRBJ2-1
CDR3nt: TGCGCCAGCAGCTTGGGCGGGAATGAGCAGTTCTTC
CDR3aa: CASSLGGNEQFF

v_gene: TRBV2
abundance: -
d_gene: TRBD2
len: 18
j_gene: TRBJ2-1
CDR3nt: TGTGCCAGCAGTGTCTCCACCAAAGATAGCGGGAGGGTCGATGAGCAGTTCTTC
CDR3aa: CASSVSTKDSGRVDEQFF

v_gene: TRBV7-8
abundance: -
d_gene: TRBD1
len: 15
j_gene: TRBJ2-7
CDR3nt: TGTGCCAGCAGCTTAGGGGACAGGGAATTCGACGAGCAGTACTTC
CDR3aa: CASSLGDREFDEQYF

v_gene: TRBV12-3/TRBV12-4
abundance: few
d_gene: -
len: 12
j_gene: TRBJ1-4
CDR3nt: TGTGCCAGCAGTTTAAATGAGGAAAAACTGTTTTTT
CDR3aa: CASSLNEEKLFF

v_gene: TRBV6-5
abundance: -
d_gene: -
len: 12
j_gene: TRBJ1-6
CDR3nt: TGTGCCAGCCGACTCGGCCTTTCACCCCTCCACTTT
CDR3aa: CASRLGLSPLHF

v_gene: TRBV19
abundance: -
d_gene: -
len: 11
j_gene: TRBJ1-1
CDR3nt: TGTGCCAGTAGTTCGGGGAAGGGAGCTTTCTTT
CDR3aa: CASSSGKGAFF

v_gene: TRBV18
abundance: -
d_gene: TRBD1
len: 15
j_gene: TRBJ2-3
CDR3nt: TGTGCCAGCTCCTCCGGGACAGCGAGCACAGATACGCAGTATTTT
CDR3aa: CASSSGTASTDTQYF

v_gene: TRBV6-6
abundance: -
d_gene: -
len: 16
j_gene: TRBJ1-3
CDR3nt: TGTGCCAGCAGTCCCCTTCAGGGGAACTCTGGAAACACCATATATTTT
CDR3aa: CASSPLQGNSGNTIYF

v_gene: TRBV6-4
abundance: few
d_gene: TRBD2
len: 18
j_gene: TRBJ2-1
CDR3nt: TGTGCCAGCAGTGCCTACGCCGGGACTAGCGGGGGTTACAATGAGCAGTTCTTC
CDR3aa: CASSAYAGTSGGYNEQFF

v_gene: TRBV19
abundance: -
d_gene: -
len: 14
j_gene: TRBJ1-2
CDR3nt: TGTGCCAGTAGTATAGAAGCAGGCAACTATGGCTACACCTTC
CDR3aa: CASSIEAGNYGYTF

v_gene: TRBV7-9
abundance: -
d_gene: TRBD1
len: 14
j_gene: TRBJ1-6
CDR3nt: TGTGCCAGCAGGACCGACAGGGTTAATTCACCCCTCCACTTT
CDR3aa: CASRTDRVNSPLHF

v_gene: TRBV6-5
abundance: -
d_gene: TRBD1
len: 14
j_gene: TRBJ2-7
CDR3nt: TGTGCCAGCAGAGGGGCAGGGGGCTTGAACGAGCAGTACTTC
CDR3aa: CASRGAGGLNEQYF

v_gene: TRBV24-1
abundance: -
d_gene: TRBD2
len: 18
j_gene: TRBJ2-7
CDR3nt: TGTGCCACCAGTGAGTTTGTGGGACCGGGAGGCCCATCCTACGAGCAGTACTTC
CDR3aa: CATSEFVGPGGPSYEQYF